This is a list of T cell receptor beta chains from one sample in a study of blood T cell repertoires in COVID-19. Here immunoSEQ multiplex PCR was the method, and the copy in TCRdb shows in-frame clones only, minus some. The sample shows about 390,000 clones, around 87% of them seen only once. The sequenced sample consisted of peripheral blood. Source of these receptors: a woman aged 55-69 years with COVID-19, enrolled during active disease. CDR3s include the opening cysteine and the closing phenylalanine or tryptophan. Each record gives: J gene, D gene, clone size, V gene, CDR3 protein, CDR3 DNA. The D gene is left open where the match is weak. Part of the rows lack a size; the others show once, few, many or a class for expanded clones.

>TRBJ1-5|-|-|TRBV2
CASNFKPLSAQHF
TGTGCCAGCAATTTTAAACCCCTCTCAGCCCAGCATTTT
>TRBJ2-3|TRBD2|-|TRBV7-3
CASSLRVAGGLIHETDTQYF
TGTGCCAGCAGCCTACGGGTAGCGGGGGGCCTAATCCATGAAACAGATACGCAGTATTTT
>TRBJ2-7|TRBD1|-|TRBV7-9
CASSLGLGQSSYEQYF
TGTGCCAGCAGCTTAGGGTTGGGACAGAGCTCCTACGAGCAGTACTTC
>TRBJ1-6|-|-|TRBV5-4
CASSLTGNNSPLHF
TGTGCCAGCAGCTTGACAGGGAATAATTCACCCCTCCACTTT
>TRBJ2-7|-|-|TRBV18
CASSLLQGQTYEQYF
TGTGCCAGCTCACTCCTTCAGGGCCAAACCTACGAGCAGTACTTC
>TRBJ1-2|TRBD1|-|TRBV10-3
CAIRDPGQGLGGYTF
TGTGCCATCAGAGACCCGGGACAGGGTTTGGGTGGCTACACCTTC
>TRBJ2-7|-|few|TRBV7-9
CASSFLWGGEQYF
TGTGCCAGCAGCTTTCTGTGGGGCGGCGAGCAGTACTTC
>TRBJ1-2|-|-|TRBV4-1
CASSQERTAPYYGYTF
TGCGCCAGCAGCCAAGAACGGACAGCGCCTTACTATGGCTACACCTTC
>TRBJ1-4|-|-|TRBV6-5
CASRGSGFNEKLFF
TGTGCCAGCAGAGGTTCCGGGTTTAATGAAAAACTGTTTTTT
>TRBJ1-2|TRBD1|-|TRBV19
CASTIARGRYTF
TGTGCCAGTACCATCGCCAGGGGGAGGTACACCTTC
>TRBJ1-2|-|-|TRBV15
CATSRGGSGGYTF
TGTGCCACCAGCAGGGGGGGGTCGGGAGGCTACACCTTC
>TRBJ1-4|-|-|TRBV7-9
CASSLEGGAPNEKLFF
TGTGCCAGCAGCTTAGAGGGGGGGGCCCCTAATGAAAAACTGTTTTTT
>TRBJ1-2|-|-|TRBV7-3
CASSRQTGSDGYTF
TGTGCCAGCAGCCGTCAGACTGGGAGTGATGGCTACACCTTC
>TRBJ1-6|-|once|TRBV5-3
CARSFWFLGTSPLHF
TGTGCCAGAAGCTTTTGGTTTCTCGGTACTTCACCCCTCCACTTT
>TRBJ2-3|TRBD2|-|TRBV6-5
CASRGLAGGDTQYF
TGTGCCAGCAGAGGCCTAGCGGGGGGAGATACGCAGTATTTT
>TRBJ1-4|TRBD1|few|TRBV28
CASRSGTVEKLFF
TGTGCCAGCCGCTCAGGGACAGTGGAAAAACTGTTTTTT
>TRBJ2-7|TRBD2|-|TRBV2
CASTQTSNEQYF
TGTGCCAGCACTCAGACTAGCAACGAGCAGTACTTC